Listed below are T cell receptor beta chains from one sample, sequenced in a study of identical twins. From the 5' RACE reads, TCRdb called clonotypes with MiXCR, one entry per CDR3 protein. The sample records around 960,000 distinct CDR3 sequences, 9% to 15% being singletons. The same data also contributed to another study, on yellow fever vaccine responses in identical twins.

The sample taken for sequencing was PBMCs. These receptors all come from a young woman in good health. CDR3s include the opening cysteine and the closing phenylalanine or tryptophan. D genes are given only for firm matches. A clone size is listed for some rows: how often the clone was seen (once, few, many), or a class if it is expanded.

length	V	size	J	D	CDR3	DNA
15	TRBV7-9	-	TRBJ2-5	-	CASSQSMESRETQYF	TGTGCCAGCAGTCAAAGCATGGAGTCCCGAGAGACCCAGTACTTC
13	TRBV20-1	few	TRBJ1-4	TRBD1	CSVPGQANEKLFF	TGCAGTGTTCCGGGACAGGCTAATGAAAAACTGTTTTTT
15	TRBV5-1	-	TRBJ2-3	-	CASSSSGYSTDTQYF	TGCGCCAGCAGCTCCAGCGGGTACAGCACAGATACGCAGTATTTT
12	TRBV20-1	-	TRBJ2-1	-	CSARVLDNEQFF	TGCAGTGCTAGAGTATTGGACAATGAGCAGTTCTTC
13	TRBV7-7	few	TRBJ2-3	TRBD1	CASSWDRTDTQYF	TGTGCCAGCAGCTGGGACAGAACAGATACGCAGTATTTT
17	TRBV7-3	few	TRBJ2-5	TRBD2	CASSLGLAGGLGETQYF	TGTGCCAGCAGTCTTGGACTAGCGGGAGGGCTAGGGGAGACCCAGTACTTC
14	TRBV18	many	TRBJ2-1	TRBD1	CASSWDRGQNEQFF	TGTGCCAGCTCCTGGGACAGGGGGCAAAATGAGCAGTTCTTC
15	TRBV2	-	TRBJ2-7	TRBD1	CASSSNTGGPYEQYF	TGTGCCAGCAGCTCAAATACAGGGGGGCCCTACGAGCAGTACTTC
15	TRBV25-1	few	TRBJ2-7	TRBD1	CASSERTGGRYEQYF	TGTGCCAGCAGTGAAAGGACAGGGGGTCGCTACGAGCAGTACTTC
13	TRBV9	-	TRBJ2-5	-	CASSVGGDETQYF	TGTGCCAGCAGCGTAGGCGGGGACGAGACCCAGTACTTC
14	TRBV6-1	-	TRBJ2-2	TRBD2	CASKLAGVGGELFF	TGTGCCAGCAAACTAGCGGGAGTCGGCGGGGAGCTGTTTTTT
14	TRBV25-1	many	TRBJ1-3	-	CASSPNYSGNTIYF	TGTGCCAGTTCACCGAATTACTCTGGAAACACCATATATTTT
15	TRBV12-3/TRBV12-4	once	TRBJ2-1	TRBD2	CASSFGAGDNNEQFF	TGTGCCAGCAGTTTTGGGGCGGGAGATAACAATGAGCAGTTCTTC
16	TRBV7-9	-	TRBJ2-1	-	CASSPGLATSYNEQFF	TGTGCCAGCAGCCCGGGCCTAGCTACTTCCTACAATGAGCAGTTCTTC
18	TRBV5-5	few	TRBJ2-2	TRBD2	CASSLRPPGGGNTGELFF	TGTGCCAGCAGCTTGAGACCCCCGGGCGGGGGAAACACCGGGGAGCTGTTTTTT
14	TRBV15	few	TRBJ2-4	-	CATSPTVAKNIQYF	TGTGCCACCAGCCCGACAGTAGCCAAAAACATTCAGTACTTC
14	TRBV6-2/TRBV6-3	-	TRBJ2-5	TRBD1	CASKGQGDQETQYF	TGTGCCAGCAAGGGACAGGGAGACCAAGAGACCCAGTACTTC
15	TRBV3-1	-	TRBJ2-7	-	CASSQDWAGSYEQYF	TGTGCCAGCAGCCAAGATTGGGCAGGGTCCTACGAGCAGTACTTC
14	TRBV7-2	few	TRBJ2-7	-	CASSLGQVAYEQYF	TGTGCCAGCAGCTTAGGACAGGTTGCCTACGAGCAGTACTTC
14	TRBV3-1	few	TRBJ2-5	-	CASSQAGQQETQYF	TGTGCCAGCAGCCAAGCAGGGCAGCAAGAGACCCAGTACTTC
12	TRBV5-4	few	TRBJ1-1	-	CASSKPMAEAFF	TGTGCCAGCAGCAAGCCCATGGCTGAAGCTTTCTTT
11	TRBV29-1	many	TRBJ1-1	-	CSVADNTEAFF	TGCAGCGTTGCAGATAACACTGAAGCTTTCTTT
13	TRBV10-3	-	TRBJ2-5	-	CAISEQKGETQYF	TGTGCCATCAGTGAGCAGAAAGGAGAGACCCAGTACTTC